These 7 T cell receptor beta chains share one sample of origin, sequenced in a study of CD8 T cells in Susac syndrome. cDNA came from about 0.46 to 1 ug RNA primed by random hexamers. From the immunoSEQ multiplex PCR reads, TCRdb called clonotypes with MiXCR, one entry per CDR3 protein. The sample gives 100,000 to 150,000 distinct CDR3 sequences, about 95% of which show up once; roughly 0.12% is in the top ten. Source material: CD4+ T cells from PBMCs. The receptors originated from a human donor in good health.

The V gene is TRBV28, the J gene TRBJ2-2; tentatively, D is TRBD2 (5 bases). Trimming took 7 bases from V and 6 from J, leaving 15 bases between them. CDR3 length: 14 residues. Germline V lookup: CDR1 MDHEN, CDR2 SYDVKM. The CDR3 DNA sequence: TGTGCCAGCATTGGCCCACGGGATTCCGGGGAGCTGTTTTTT. Its translation is CASIGPRDSGELFF. Filled out from reference TRBV28 and TRBJ2-2, the complete variable domain reads DVKVTQSSRYLVKRTGEKVFLECVQDMDHENMFWYRQDPGLGLRLIYFSYDVKMKEKGDIPEGYSVSREKKERFSLILESASTNQTSMYLCASIGPRDSGELFFGEGSRLTVL.

This chain links TRBV29-1 with TRBJ2-3; possibly TRBD1 for D (7 bases). There are 12 residues in the CDR3. The V end lost 8 bases, the J end lost 4 bases, and 13 bases lay between the germline ends. CDR1 and CDR2 (germline): SQVTM, ANQGSEA. The CDR3 loop is CSQGGGADTQYF. The CDR3 DNA sequence: TGCAGCCAAGGAGGGGGCGCAGATACGCAGTATTTT.

The chain uses TRBV9 and TRBJ2-2; no firm D call. Germline assignment: CDR1 SGDLS and CDR2 YYNGEE. Trimming took 1 base from V and 1 from J, leaving 11 bases between them. This CDR3 has 16 amino acids. The CDR3 reads CASSVWANKNTGELFF. The CDR3 nucleotides read TGTGCCAGCAGCGTATGGGCCAACAAGAACACCGGGGAGCTGTTTTTT.

This clonotype appeared a single time. This sequence joins TRBV12-3 or TRBV12-4 and TRBJ2-1; D not certain. CDR3 size: 12 residues. V was cut by 6 bases and J by 6 bases, with 9 bases left in between. The CDR3 bases are TGTGCCAGCAGGCTTAACTCCAATGAGCAGTTCTTC. Protein sequence: CASRLNSNEQFF.

The J gene is TRBJ1-4, the V gene TRBV2; TRBD1 matches 7 bases. This CDR3 has 14 amino acids. V lost 6 bases and J lost 8; bases outside the gene matches: 9. Per the germline V gene, CDR1 is SNHLY and CDR2 is FYNNEI. DNA for the CDR3: TGTGCCAGCAGAATGGACAGGAGTCTAGAAAAACTGTTTTTT. This gives the protein CASRMDRSLEKLFF. Combining the CDR3 with reference TRBV2 and TRBJ1-4 gives the whole variable domain EPEVTQTPSHQVTQMGQEVILRCVPISNHLYFYWYRQILGQKVEFLVSFYNNEISEKSEIFDDQFSVERPDGSNFTLKIRSTKLEDSAMYFCASRMDRSLEKLFFGSGTQLSVL.

The sample holds one count of this clonotype. V gene TRBV19 combines with J gene TRBJ2-3; a possible D gene is TRBD1 (5 bases). This CDR3 comprises 14 residues. Germline CDR1 reads LNHDA; CDR2 reads SQIVND (reference sequence). V lost 7 bases to trimming and J lost 1 base, with 12 bases between them. The CDR3 loop reads CASTRVGGTDTQYF. Written as DNA, the CDR3 is TGTGCCAGTACCCGGGTAGGGGGCACAGATACGCAGTATTTT.

The chain recombines TRBV29-1 with TRBJ1-2; D is unclear. Per germline, CDR1 SQVTM and CDR2 ANQGSEA. V was clipped by 4 bases and J by 4 bases, with 10 bases between them. The CDR3 runs to 12 residues. This CDR3 reads CSVGPRSYGYTF. The CDR3 nucleotides are TGCAGCGTTGGACCGCGGAGCTATGGCTACACCTTC.